Here is one T cell receptor beta chain with its context. CDR1 is MDHEN, CDR2 SYDVKM, per germline. CDR3 length: 15 amino acids. Each of the TCR libraries took approximately 3,500 ng of total RNA. TCRdb re-called the 5' RACE reads; one entry per CDR3 protein, DNA not given. In all, the sample yields approximately 420,000 distinct CDR3 sequences. The data stem from a study of monozygotic twins with inflammatory bowel disease. The clonotype was recovered from a human donor with ulcerative colitis or Crohn's disease, or a healthy co-twin of an affected twin (not recorded which). This chain links TRBV28 with TRBJ2-3; TCRdb names TRBD1, which stays unverified in the absence of DNA. What was sequenced was blood. CDR3 in amino acids: CASNQSGQGTDTQYF. The full variable domain, its missing parts supplied by reference TRBV28 and TRBJ2-3, is DVKVTQSSRYLVKRTGEKVFLECVQDMDHENMFWYRQDPGLGLRLIYFSYDVKMKEKGDIPEGYSVSREKKERFSLILESASTNQTSMYLCASNQSGQGTDTQYFGPGTRLTVL.